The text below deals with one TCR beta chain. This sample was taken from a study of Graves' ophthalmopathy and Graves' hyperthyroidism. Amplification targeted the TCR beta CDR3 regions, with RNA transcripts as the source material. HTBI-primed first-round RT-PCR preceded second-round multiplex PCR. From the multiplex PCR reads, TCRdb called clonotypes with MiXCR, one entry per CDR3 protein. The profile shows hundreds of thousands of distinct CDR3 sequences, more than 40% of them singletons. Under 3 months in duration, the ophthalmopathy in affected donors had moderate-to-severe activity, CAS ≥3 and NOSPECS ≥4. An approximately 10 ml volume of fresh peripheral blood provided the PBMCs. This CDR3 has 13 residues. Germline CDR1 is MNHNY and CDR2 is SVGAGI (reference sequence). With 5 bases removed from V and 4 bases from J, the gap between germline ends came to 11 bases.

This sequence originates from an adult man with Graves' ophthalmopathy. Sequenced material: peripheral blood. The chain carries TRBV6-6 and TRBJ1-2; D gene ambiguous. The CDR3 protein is CASSIGVSYGYTF. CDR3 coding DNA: TGTGCCAGCAGTATCGGCGTTAGCTATGGCTACACCTTC.